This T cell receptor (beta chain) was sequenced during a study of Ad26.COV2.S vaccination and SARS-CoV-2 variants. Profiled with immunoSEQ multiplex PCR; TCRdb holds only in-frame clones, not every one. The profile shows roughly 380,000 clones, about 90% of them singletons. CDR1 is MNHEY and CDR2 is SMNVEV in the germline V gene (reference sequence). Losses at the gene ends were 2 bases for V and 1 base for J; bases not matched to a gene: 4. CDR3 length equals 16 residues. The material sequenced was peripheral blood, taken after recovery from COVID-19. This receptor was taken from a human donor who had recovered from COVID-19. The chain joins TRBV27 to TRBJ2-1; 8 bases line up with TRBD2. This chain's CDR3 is CASSLELAASYNEQFF. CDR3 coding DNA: TGTGCCAGCAGTTTAGAACTAGCGGCTTCCTACAATGAGCAGTTCTTC.